This T cell receptor beta chain emerged from a study of spatial heterogeneity in lung cancer. Turning to the study itself: There were, on average, more than ten raw-read appearances for each unique TCR and UMI combination. Study-level points and caveats: In tumors, expanded intratumoral alpha and beta TCR counts tracked mutation counts.

A note on this clonotype: Its antigen is undetermined.

Unmatched junction bases numbered 5, after V lost 2 bases and J lost 3 bases. The germline V gene has CDR1 MNHEY and CDR2 SVGEGT. The CDR3 loop spans 15 amino acids. Sample time point: sample taken at primary tumor resection. The approximately 77 donors had untreated early-stage non-small cell lung cancer. Extraction of whole RNA from tumor, nontumor lung or frozen PBMC preceded unsorted sequencing. TCRdb reanalysed the 5' RACE reads using MiXCR and keeps one entry per CDR3 protein. The sample contains about 9,300 distinct CDR3 sequences, roughly 54% of which appear only once. The chain employs TRBV6-2 or TRBV6-3 and TRBJ2-5, with 8 bases identical to TRBD2. This specimen consisted of lung tumor tissue, obtained at surgery. The clonotype originates from a female donor with early-stage non-small cell lung cancer. CDR3 loop: CASSYVAGQKETQYF. In DNA, the CDR3 is TGTGCCAGCAGTTACGTAGCGGGGCAAAAAGAGACCCAGTACTTC.